This TCR beta chain was sequenced for a study of T cell repertoires in cytomegalovirus infection. Study findings and constraints: HLA-C-restricted CMV clonotypes gave the most frequent clonotype in two of eight donors.

Points on this clonotype: As yet, its antigen is unknown.

Using its own MiXCR run on the reads, TCRdb lists one record per CDR3 protein. The sample has roughly 150,000 distinct CDR3 sequences, over 30% seen once. The CDR3 consists of 14 residues. V was pared by 1 base and J by 5 bases, with 11 bases between. Per the germline V gene, CDR1 is SNHLY and CDR2 is FYNNEI. The chain uses TRBV2 and TRBJ2-5; no definite D call. The sequence came from a human donor in good health (CMV status not recorded). Some clones in this sample may be carry-over from other donors' samples. The sequencing here drew on CD8+ T cells from cultured PBMCs, taken from culture after CMV antigen stimulation. In nucleotides, the CDR3 is TGTGCCAGCAGTGAAGTAGGTCTTGCGGAGACCCAGTACTTC. Translated: CASSEVGLAETQYF.